This entry lists 29 T cell receptor beta chains sequenced from one sample in a study of blood T cell repertoires in COVID-19. Sequenced by immunoSEQ multiplex PCR; TCRdb stores in-frame clones only, minus some. This table has 200,000 to 250,000 clones, less than 85% appearing once. The sample taken for sequencing was peripheral blood. The source of these receptors is a woman older than 75 with COVID-19, enrolled during active disease.

This clone was seen a single time. This chain joins TRBV28 and TRBJ1-2, with 7 nucleotides matching TRBD1. The trim removed 7 bases at V and 5 bases at J, leaving 7 bases unmatched. CDR3 length: 13 amino acids. Germline loops: CDR1 MDHEN, CDR2 SYDVKM. CDR3 DNA sequence: TGTGCCAGCACGACCGGGACAGTGTATGGCTACACCTTC. It encodes CASTTGTVYGYTF.

The CDR3 DNA follows: TGTGCCAGTAGCGCCCTAGAGGACTGGCCCCAGCATTTT. It codes for CASSALEDWPQHF. J is TRBJ1-5 and V is TRBV19; D unresolved. Germline lookup yields CDR1 LNHDA and CDR2 SQIVND (reference sequence). The CDR3 contains 13 residues. Trimming left V 6 bases short and J 9 bases short, with 15 bases between.

This clone was picked up a small number of times. V and J are TRBV12-5 and TRBJ2-1; tentatively, D is TRBD1 (6 bases). V lost 6 bases to trimming and J lost 9 bases, with 15 bases between them. There are 13 residues in the CDR3. CDR1 and CDR2 from the germline V gene are LGHNT and FRNRAP. Written as DNA, the CDR3 is TGTGCTAGTGGCCTAGAACAGGGTTCTGAGCAGTTCTTC. Encoded protein: CASGLEQGSEQFF.

The CDR3 here is CASSLRSRGSRETQYF. As DNA, the CDR3 is TGCGCCAGCAGCCTAAGGTCCAGGGGATCACGAGAGACCCAGTACTTC. The chain links TRBV5-1 to TRBJ2-5; D perhaps matches TRBD1 (6 bases). This CDR3 region has 16 residues. Germline lookup yields CDR1 SGHRS and CDR2 YFSETQ. V lost 4 bases and J lost 4, with 20 bases in between.

The table lists this clone with a few counts. This sequence joins TRBV15 and TRBJ2-2; unclear D gene. This CDR3 contains 15 residues. Looked up from germline, CDR1 is LNHNV and CDR2 is YYDKDF (reference sequence). Deletions cut 6 bases from V and 0 bases from J, with 11 bases between. CDR3 DNA sequence: TGTGCCACCAGTCGAGTAGAGTCGAACACCGGGGAGCTGTTTTTT. Its translation: CATSRVESNTGELFF. Together with reference TRBV15 and TRBJ2-2, the CDR3 gives the full variable domain: DAMVIQNPRYQVTQFGKPVTLSCSQTLNHNVMYWYQQKSSQAPKLLFHYYDKDFNNEADTPDNFQSRRPNTSFCFLDIRSPGLGDTAMYLCATSRVESNTGELFFGEGSRLTVL.

V usage is TRBV6-5 and J usage is TRBJ2-2; possible D gene TRBD2, 7 bases. In germline, CDR1 is MNHEY, CDR2 SVGAGI. V was pared by 4 bases and J by 2 bases, with 14 bases between. This CDR3 contains 16 residues. For the CDR3, the DNA is TGTGCCAGCAGTTCCCTGGCGGGGGCAAACACCGGGGAGCTGTTTTTT. Encoded protein: CASSSLAGANTGELFF.

V and J are TRBV4-1 and TRBJ1-1, with 9 bases aligning to TRBD1. V lost 2 bases to trimming and J lost 5 bases; unmatched junction nucleotides: 12. The CDR3 length is 17 residues. Germline V lookup: CDR1 MGHRA, CDR2 YSYEKL. As DNA, the CDR3 is TGCGCCAGCAGCCAATCAACAGGGGGCGCTATAGGGACTGAAGCTTTCTTT. Protein: CASSQSTGGAIGTEAFF.

This clone was picked up one time. V gene TRBV19 combines with J gene TRBJ2-7; tentatively, D is TRBD1 (6 bases). Germline CDR1 reads LNHDA; CDR2 reads SQIVND (reference sequence). The CDR3 contains 16 residues. Between the trimmed V and J ends, which lost 7 bases and 2 bases, there was a span of 21 bases. Here the CDR3 reads CASKGRGLQSPYEQYF. The CDR3 DNA reads as TGTGCCAGTAAAGGCAGGGGCCTACAGTCCCCCTACGAGCAGTACTTC.

The rearrangement uses TRBV9 and TRBJ2-5, with TRBD1 matching over 10 bases. V was pared by 0 bases and J by 4 bases, with 3 bases of the junction left unmatched. The CDR3 totals 15 residues. Germline V gene lookup returns CDR1 SGDLS and CDR2 YYNGEE. In DNA form, the CDR3 reads TGTGCCAGCAGCGTAGTTGGGACAGGGGTAGAGACCCAGTACTTC. It is translated as CASSVVGTGVETQYF.

The V gene is TRBV5-1, the J gene TRBJ2-1; perhaps TRBD1 as D (5 bases). The CDR3 loop spans 14 amino acids. V was pared by 0 bases and J by 8 bases, with 12 bases between. Germline V CDR1 and CDR2: SGHRS, YFSETQ. The CDR3 protein is CASSLVPGNYEQFF. CDR3 DNA: TGCGCCAGCAGCTTGGTCCCAGGGAACTATGAGCAGTTCTTC.

The genes are TRBV2 and TRBJ1-3; D is possibly TRBD1 (5 bases). Trimming removed 8 bases at V and 0 bases at J, with 11 bases between. Germline values: CDR1 SNHLY, CDR2 FYNNEI. The CDR3 has 14 amino acids. The CDR3 loop reads CASLLGGSGNTIYF. CDR3 DNA sequence: TGTGCCAGCTTATTGGGGGGCTCTGGAAACACCATATATTTT. The complete variable domain, with remaining parts taken from reference TRBV2 and TRBJ1-3, reads EPEVTQTPSHQVTQMGQEVILRCVPISNHLYFYWYRQILGQKVEFLVSFYNNEISEKSEIFDDQFSVERPDGSNFTLKIRSTKLEDSAMYFCASLLGGSGNTIYFGEGSWLTVV.

The chain carries TRBV12-3 or TRBV12-4 and TRBJ1-2; D gene unclear. This CDR3 has 13 amino acids. V lost 10 bases, J lost 0 bases, and 12 bases lay in between. The CDR3 nucleotides read TGTGCCATCCACGGAGTTTCTAACTATGGCTACACCTTC. Translated: CAIHGVSNYGYTF.

V gene TRBV29-1 combines with J gene TRBJ1-1; 7 nucleotides line up with TRBD1. V gave up 4 bases and J gave up 1 base; unmatched junction bases: 9. This CDR3 region has 15 residues. Germline V lookup: CDR1 SQVTM, CDR2 ANQGSEA. The CDR3 nucleotides are TGCAGCGTTGCGGCCTCCGGGACAGCGAACACTGAAGCTTTCTTT. The encoded protein is CSVAASGTANTEAFF.

V is TRBV2 and J is TRBJ2-5; tentative D call: TRBD1 (6 bases). CDR1 is SNHLY and CDR2 is FYNNEI in the germline V gene. V lost 4 bases to trimming and J lost 5 bases, with 11 bases between them. The CDR3 is 13 residues long. CDR3 nucleotides: TGTGCCAGCAGTGTACAGGGTACTGAGACCCAGTACTTC. Protein: CASSVQGTETQYF.

The chain employs TRBV6-1 and TRBJ1-4, with D possibly TRBD1 on 6 matching bases. The V gene's germline CDR1 is MNHNS and CDR2 SASEGT. This CDR3 is 16 amino acids long. Trimming took off 0 bases at V and 10 bases at J, with 18 bases between the two ends. CDR3 region: CASSEAHRVAPGKLFF. The CDR3 nucleotides are TGTGCCAGCAGTGAAGCCCACAGGGTCGCGCCCGGAAAACTGTTTTTT.

The chain joins TRBV9 to TRBJ2-2; 12 nucleotides align to TRBD2. With 1 base clipped from V and 6 bases from J, the junction kept 7 bases outside the gene matches. CDR1 is SGDLS and CDR2 is YYNGEE in the germline V gene. This CDR3 has 17 residues. CDR3 residues: CASSVLAGGSLPGELFF. For the CDR3, the DNA is TGTGCCAGCAGCGTACTAGCGGGAGGGTCTCTACCCGGGGAGCTGTTTTTT. Drawing the rest from reference TRBV9 and TRBJ2-2, the complete variable domain is DSGVTQTPKHLITATGQRVTLRCSPRSGDLSVYWYQQSLDQGLQFLIQYYNGEERAKGNILERFSAQQFPDLHSELNLSSLELGDSALYFCASSVLAGGSLPGELFFGEGSRLTVL.

This sequence joins TRBV7-9 and TRBJ1-5; 10 nucleotides agree with TRBD1. Germline CDR1 and CDR2: SEHNR and FQNEAQ (reference sequence). V was pared by 5 bases and J by 6 bases, with 4 bases of the junction left unmatched. This CDR3 region has 14 residues. The chain's CDR3 is CASSRGQGTQPQHF. DNA of the CDR3: TGTGCCAGCAGCAGGGGACAGGGGACTCAGCCCCAGCATTTT. Full variable domain (outside the CDR3, taken from reference TRBV7-9 and TRBJ1-5): DTGVSQNPRHKITKRGQNVTFRCDPISEHNRLYWYRQTLGQGPEFLTYFQNEAQLEKSRLLSDRFSAERPKGSFSTLEIQRTEQGDSAMYLCASSRGQGTQPQHFGDGTRLSIL.

The chain is built from TRBV29-1 and TRBJ1-4; D unresolved. Germline CDR1 SQVTM, CDR2 ANQGSEA. This CDR3 contains 13 residues. V was pared by 8 bases and J by 8 bases, with 18 bases between. The CDR3, as DNA: TGCAGCCTCGGATGGGGAGGAGGGGAAAAACTGTTTTTT. Its protein product is CSLGWGGGEKLFF.

This clone has just a few counts. V is TRBV19 and J is TRBJ1-5; 7 bases fit TRBD1. V was pared by 5 bases and J by 7 bases, with 11 bases of the junction left unmatched. CDR1 is LNHDA, CDR2 SQIVND, per germline (reference sequence). CDR3 length: 15 residues. This CDR3 reads CASSGGRGDRQPQHF. CDR3 DNA: TGTGCCAGTAGTGGGGGCAGGGGGGATCGGCAGCCCCAGCATTTT. The whole variable domain, remainder taken from reference TRBV19 and TRBJ1-5, is DGGITQSPKYLFRKEGQNVTLSCEQNLNHDAMYWYRQDPGQGLRLIYYSQIVNDFQKGDIAEGYSVSREKKESFPLTVTSAQKNPTAFYLCASSGGRGDRQPQHFGDGTRLSIL.

V and J are TRBV19 and TRBJ2-7; TRBD1 agrees at 10 bases. This CDR3 spans 14 amino acids. With 4 bases clipped from V and 6 bases from J, the junction kept 6 bases outside the gene matches. Germline CDR1 is LNHDA and CDR2 is SQIVND (reference sequence). In DNA, the CDR3 is TGTGCCAGTAGTACGCCGGGACAGGGGTTCGAGCAGTACTTC. Amino acids: CASSTPGQGFEQYF.

This clone was seen just once. The genes are TRBV20-1 and TRBJ2-7, with 9 bases aligning to TRBD2. J gave up 2 bases and V 3 bases, and 5 bases lay outside the gene matches. The CDR3 is 14 amino acids. Germline CDR1 is DFQATT and CDR2 is SNEGSKA (reference sequence). The CDR3 spells CSASRTSETYEQYF. The CDR3 bases are TGCAGTGCTAGTAGGACTAGCGAAACCTACGAGCAGTACTTC.

CDR3 sequence reads: CSVGAGRGEQYF. CDR3 DNA sequence: TGCAGCGTCGGCGCAGGGAGGGGCGAGCAGTACTTC. The gene calls are TRBV29-1 and TRBJ2-7; 7 nucleotides agree with TRBD2. CDR1 and CDR2 from the germline V gene are SQVTM and ANQGSEA. The length of the CDR3 is 12 residues. V lost 6 bases to trimming and J lost 6 bases; unmatched junction nucleotides: 8.

This clone was detected once. The gene calls are TRBV6-5 and TRBJ2-5; D might be TRBD2 (7 bases). The germline CDR1 and CDR2 sequences are MNHEY and SVGAGI. CDR3 length: 12 amino acids. V was trimmed by 6 bases and J by 3 bases, leaving 8 bases between them. This CDR3 reads CASRGGEETQYF. Here the CDR3 DNA reads TGTGCCAGCAGAGGGGGGGAAGAGACCCAGTACTTC.

This chain connects TRBV7-9 to TRBJ2-5, with D perhaps TRBD2 (6 bases). The CDR3 covers 12 residues. V was cut by 7 bases and J by 0 bases, with 6 bases left in between. CDR1 is SEHNR, CDR2 FQNEAQ, per germline (reference sequence). The CDR3 sequence: CASKRDQETQYF. The CDR3 nucleotides are TGTGCCAGCAAGCGGGACCAAGAGACCCAGTACTTC. The full variable domain, with the rest looked up from reference TRBV7-9 and TRBJ2-5, is DTGVSQNPRHKITKRGQNVTFRCDPISEHNRLYWYRQTLGQGPEFLTYFQNEAQLEKSRLLSDRFSAERPKGSFSTLEIQRTEQGDSAMYLCASKRDQETQYFGPGTRLLVL.

The chain carries TRBV2 and TRBJ1-5; D remains unclear. CDR1 and CDR2 (germline): SNHLY, FYNNEI. V lost 2 bases to trimming and J lost 4 bases, with 3 bases between them. The CDR3 totals 12 residues. CDR3 loop: CASSEPNQPQHF. CDR3 nucleotide sequence: TGTGCCAGCAGTGAACCTAATCAGCCCCAGCATTTT.

The J gene is TRBJ2-7, the V gene TRBV28; D is ambiguous. Per the germline V gene, CDR1 is MDHEN and CDR2 is SYDVKM. Trimming pared 2 bases from V and 3 bases from J, leaving 5 bases between. The CDR3 totals 12 residues. This CDR3 reads CASSLIGYEQYF. CDR3 nucleotide sequence: TGTGCCAGCAGTTTAATCGGCTACGAGCAGTACTTC.

This clone was recorded once. The CDR3 DNA follows: TGTGCCAGCAGCTCCCTGTGGGAGGTGTTGAATGAGCAGTTCTTC. Its translation: CASSSLWEVLNEQFF. The chain links TRBV7-9 to TRBJ2-1, with a tentative D call TRBD2 (6 bases). The CDR3 covers 15 residues. V was trimmed by 4 bases and J by 7 bases, leaving 17 bases between them. Per the germline V gene, CDR1 is SEHNR and CDR2 is FQNEAQ (reference sequence).

This chain uses TRBV24-1 with TRBJ2-2; maybe TRBD1 (6 bases). The germline V gene encodes CDR1 KGHDR and CDR2 SFDVKD. This CDR3 is built from 15 residues. Between the trimmed V and J ends, which lost 4 bases and 1 base, there was a span of 9 bases. The CDR3 DNA sequence: TGTGCCACCAGTGACCCGACAGGGAACACCGGGGAGCTGTTTTTT. This sequence encodes CATSDPTGNTGELFF.

This clone appeared a single time. The chain is built from TRBV27 and TRBJ2-2; tentatively, D is TRBD2 (7 bases). The CDR3 length is 15 residues. From germline, CDR1 is MNHEY and CDR2 SMNVEV (reference sequence). V lost 2 bases and J lost 7, with 14 bases in between. DNA for the CDR3: TGTGCCAGCAGTTTAGCGGGGGCGTTAGGCGGGGAGCTGTTTTTT. It translates to CASSLAGALGGELFF.